Sequencing of this T cell receptor beta chain was carried out in a study of blood T cell repertoires in COVID-19. Across the study: The United States, Italy and Spain supplied acute and convalescent COVID-19 samples.

Germline loops: CDR1 SGDLS, CDR2 YYNGEE. Trimming took 9 bases from V and 4 from J; bases not matched to a gene: 10. There are 15 residues in the CDR3. Authors' analysis steps: The authors estimated nucleated cell counts from reference gene primer amplification. TCRdb's copy holds only in-frame clones and misses some; the assay was immunoSEQ multiplex PCR. That table supplies the V and J calls and clone size; D and trimming were determined from the DNA. The table has approximately 210,000 clones, roughly four fifths seen once. Sequenced material: peripheral blood. The chain combines TRBV9 with TRBJ2-6; 7 positions agree with TRBD2. The sequence was collected from a woman aged 40-49 years with acute or convalescent COVID-19. For the CDR3, the DNA is TGTGCCACCTCAAGTCAGCGGGACGGGGCCAACGTCCTGACTTTC. Amino acids: CATSSQRDGANVLTF. Supplemented by reference TRBV9 and TRBJ2-6, the full variable domain reads DSGVTQTPKHLITATGQRVTLRCSPRSGDLSVYWYQQSLDQGLQFLIQYYNGEERAKGNILERFSAQQFPDLHSELNLSSLELGDSALYFCATSSQRDGANVLTFGAGSRLTVL.